This T cell receptor beta chain stems from a study of blood T cell repertoires in COVID-19. Whole-study context: Italy, Spain and the United States were the sources of the convalescent and acute COVID-19 samples.

CDR1 and CDR2 from the germline V gene are MNHNY and SVGAGI (reference sequence). J gave up 0 bases and V 5 bases, and 10 bases lay outside the gene matches. This CDR3 contains 17 residues. TCRdb's table, derived via immunoSEQ multiplex PCR, lists solely in-frame clones and lacks some. The sample carries 8,500 to 10,000 clones, approximately 86% recorded once. Sequencing was done on a sample of peripheral blood. This TCR was sampled from a human donor with active COVID-19. The donor label of this sample is uncertain. The chain uses TRBV6-6 and TRBJ2-3; 8 bases agree with TRBD1. This CDR3 is CASSPGTGYSSTDTQYF. DNA of the CDR3: TGTGCCAGCAGTCCGGGGACAGGATACTCTAGCACAGATACGCAGTATTTT.